This T cell receptor (beta chain) was sequenced during a study of blood T cell repertoires in COVID-19. CDR3 length: 11 amino acids. Trimming left V 3 bases short and J 11 bases short, with 11 bases between. Germline V CDR1 and CDR2: SNHLY, FYNNEI. Measured with immunoSEQ multiplex PCR; TCRdb has only the in-frame clones, and not every one. The sample consists of about 55,000 clones, around 85% of them appearing once. The sequence was obtained from a human donor in a cohort sampled during active COVID-19. The sample consisted of peripheral blood. The chain joins TRBV2 to TRBJ2-7; no clear D gene. CDR3 bases: TGTGCCAGCAGTGACCAAACCCCGGAGTACTTC. It yields the protein CASSDQTPEYF.